This T cell receptor (beta chain) was observed in a study of metastatic and nonmetastatic thyroid tumors (dated by TCRdb to the early 2020s). With regard to the full study: For patients with malignant and with benign thyroid disease, the researchers compared repertoires between peripheral blood samples and tumor or nodule tissue samples.

None of the patients had been given any treatment before thyroid surgery. Using T-cell receptor beta sequencing, the researchers looked back retrospectively at clinical samples from patients, gathered between the early 2010s and the late 2010s. The germline V gene provides CDR1 SNHLY and CDR2 FYNNEI. The CDR3 runs 16 amino acids, cysteine and phenylalanine included. Just CDR3 DNA is preserved here, 48 bases in frame from base 1. In regard to this clone: The clone's antigen remains unknown. A read error may produce the germline difference seen at one junction end.

Overall study outcomes, separate from this receptor: In both blood and tumor samples, TCR beta diversity was reported to be significantly higher in malignant tumors than in benign nodules.

Library method: PCR. Reads for this sample came from an Illumina HiSeq 4000. High-throughput sequencing was used to profile the CDR3 region of the TCR beta-chain in every patient. Turning to the authors' computational methods: CDR3 differences across clinicopathological groups were used to build a classifier for discriminating distant-metastatic papillary thyroid cancer patients. The Shannon index was used to measure repertoire diversity, and the Morisita-Horn index was used to measure how similar tumor and blood repertoires were. The public reads were reanalyzed by TCRdb: fastp trimming at Q25, MiXCR alignment, in-frame beta chains only. The authors' filters were not applied to this entry. This sample is represented by about 14,000 clones; about an eighth of them were singletons. The ten largest clonotypes hold roughly 15% of the sample.

The chain uses TRBV2 and TRBJ1-3; 10 central nucleotides agree with TRBD1. This sequence was found in a female donor with papillary thyroid cancer or a benign thyroid nodule (not recorded which). Some clones in this sample may be carry-over from other donors' samples. Material: blood. The nucleotide sequence is given as TGCGCCAGAAGTGTCGGGGGGACAGGGGCGGGAAACACCATATATTTT. This gives the protein CARSVGGTGAGNTIYF.